This is a list of T cell receptor beta chains from one sample in a study of beta chain features in type 1 diabetes. Assay: immunoSEQ multiplex PCR; the TCRdb copy retains only in-frame clones and omits some. Of about 700,000 clones in the sample, around 15% are singletons; the top ten hold 0.022%. Material for sequencing was naive CD4+ T cells from blood. The receptors originated from a man between 18 and 29 years old with type 1 diabetes. Each CDR3 is given with its conserved first and last residue. D genes are given only for firm matches. Size tells how often a clone was seen (once, few, many) or the class of an expanded clone, and some rows leave it out.

cdr3_length,clone_size,j_call,d_call,v_call,cdr3_aa,cdr3_nt
15,.,TRBJ2-1,TRBD1,TRBV6-5,CASRTGTGASDEQFF,TGTGCCAGCAGGACCGGGACAGGGGCCTCGGATGAGCAGTTCTTC
14,few,TRBJ2-2,.,TRBV14,CASKVGLNTGELFF,TGTGCCAGCAAGGTGGGACTGAACACCGGGGAGCTGTTTTTT
15,.,TRBJ2-6,.,TRBV7-6,CASSFEGSGANVLTF,TGTGCCAGCAGCTTCGAGGGCTCCGGGGCCAACGTCCTGACTTTC
14,few,TRBJ2-5,.,TRBV5-4,CASSQAQGGETQYF,TGTGCCAGCAGCCAAGCCCAGGGGGGAGAGACCCAGTACTTC
12,few,TRBJ2-7,.,TRBV2,CASSADVGEQYF,TGTGCCAGCAGTGCCGATGTTGGAGAGCAGTACTTC
15,.,TRBJ1-6,TRBD1,TRBV2,CASSQETGFNSPLHF,TGTGCCAGCAGTCAAGAGACAGGGTTTAATTCACCCCTCCACTTT
12,.,TRBJ1-2,.,TRBV7-9,CASSLDSYGYTF,TGTGCCAGCAGCCTGGACAGCTATGGCTACACCTTC
18,few,TRBJ2-4,.,TRBV5-4,CASSLVGGRLSAENIQYF,TGTGCCAGCAGCTTGGTCGGGGGGCGCTTGTCCGCCGAAAACATTCAGTACTTC
14,.,TRBJ2-7,.,TRBV7-9,CASSPRKGDAEQYF,TGTGCCAGCAGCCCCCGGAAGGGTGACGCGGAGCAGTACTTC
11,.,TRBJ1-1,.,TRBV30,CAWSRGSRAFF,TGTGCCTGGAGTCGGGGGAGTCGAGCTTTCTTT
12,few,TRBJ2-1,.,TRBV29-1,CSTTHTGDEQFF,TGCAGCACGACTCACACCGGCGATGAGCAGTTCTTC
13,few,TRBJ1-3,.,TRBV14,CASSLTFGNTIYF,TGTGCCAGCAGCCTCACATTCGGAAACACCATATATTTT
15,few,TRBJ2-1,TRBD2,TRBV10-3,CAISLGLAGKDEQFF,TGTGCCATCAGTTTAGGTCTAGCGGGAAAGGATGAGCAGTTCTTC
18,few,TRBJ2-3,.,TRBV6-1,CASSDATQLKGFTDTQYF,TGTGCCAGCAGTGATGCGACACAACTCAAGGGATTCACAGATACGCAGTATTTT
14,few,TRBJ1-1,.,TRBV19,CATQRQGKNTEAFF,TGTGCCACACAACGCCAGGGGAAAAACACTGAAGCTTTCTTT
15,few,TRBJ2-7,TRBD2,TRBV27,CASSSYSGVYYEQYF,TGTGCCAGCAGTTCATATAGCGGGGTTTATTACGAGCAGTACTTC
13,.,TRBJ1-3,.,TRBV30,CAWINGVRNTIYF,TGTGCCTGGATTAATGGGGTGAGAAACACCATATATTTT
12,.,TRBJ2-7,.,TRBV30,CAANGVPYEQYF,TGTGCCGCGAACGGGGTCCCCTACGAGCAGTACTTC
9,many,TRBJ1-1,.,TRBV23-1,CVTNTEAFF,TGCGTCACGAACACTGAAGCTTTCTTT
14,few,TRBJ2-7,.,TRBV6-5,CASSYGALYYEQYF,TGTGCCAGCAGTTACGGGGCCCTTTACTACGAGCAGTACTTC
15,.,TRBJ1-6,TRBD1,TRBV6-5,CASSAETGPNSPLHF,TGTGCCAGCAGTGCGGAGACAGGGCCAAATTCACCCCTCCACTTT
13,.,TRBJ2-3,.,TRBV10-3,CAISAVYTDTQYF,TGTGCCATCAGTGCGGTCTACACAGATACGCAGTATTTT
15,.,TRBJ1-2,.,TRBV18,CASSPPQGSNYGYTF,TGTGCCAGCTCACCACCGCAGGGGAGCAACTATGGCTACACCTTC
15,once,TRBJ1-2,.,TRBV9,CASSPPGPERNGYTF,TGTGCCAGCAGCCCCCCGGGCCCCGAGAGGAATGGCTACACCTTC
16,.,TRBJ1-4,.,TRBV30,CAWSVLRGPLNEKLFF,TGTGCCTGGAGTGTACTAAGGGGACCTCTTAATGAAAAACTGTTTTTT
14,few,TRBJ1-6,.,TRBV30,CAWSEGLYNSPLHF,TGTGCCTGGAGTGAGGGACTCTATAATTCACCCCTCCACTTT
15,few,TRBJ1-4,.,TRBV6-5,CASSYLPRSNEKLFF,TGTGCCAGCAGTTATCTCCCAAGGTCCAATGAAAAACTGTTTTTT
14,.,TRBJ1-5,.,TRBV15,CATWDGRANQPQHF,TGTGCCACCTGGGATGGCAGGGCAAATCAGCCCCAGCATTTT
14,.,TRBJ2-5,TRBD2,TRBV9,CASSPRGGLETQYF,TGTGCCAGCAGTCCCCGGGGGGGCCTGGAGACCCAGTACTTC
13,few,TRBJ2-1,.,TRBV7-2,CASSLKPYNEQFF,TGTGCCAGCAGCTTAAAACCCTACAATGAGCAGTTCTTC